Below, 8 T cell receptor beta chains from the same sample are listed, as sequenced in a study of molecular identifiers for immune sequencing clone quantification. TCRdb redid the calling of the PCR reads with MiXCR, one entry per CDR3 protein. Of under 600,000 distinct CDR3 sequences in the sample, about 25% are singletons; the top ten hold 0.7% to 0.9%. Sequencing was carried out using naive CD8+ T cells from blood, with Jurkat cell RNA spiked in. The subset is: FACS-sorted CD8+CD4-CCR7+CD45RA+ naive T cells. These receptors all come from a human donor in good health. Some libraries in this study had Jurkat cell RNA spiked in.

For this clonotype: A much larger clone differs from this one at a single base, so this may be a read error. V is TRBV7-9 and J is TRBJ2-5; either TRBD1 or TRBD2 may supply D (5 bases each). Germline CDR1 and CDR2: SEHNR and FQNEAQ (reference sequence). The CDR3 sequence is 13 residues long. V shed 3 bases and J shed 9 bases, with 14 bases lying between them. This CDR3 is CASSFRGALAQYF. In nucleotides, the CDR3 is TGTGCCAGCAGCTTCAGAGGGGCGTTGGCCCAGTACTTC.

As concerns this clonotype: Lacking the conserved final phenylalanine or tryptophan, this CDR3 likely reflects a read error. This sequence joins TRBV19 and TRBJ2-5, with unresolved D. CDR3 length: 17 residues. Germline loops: CDR1 LNHDA, CDR2 SQIVND (reference sequence). Trimming took off 5 bases at V and 2 bases at J, with 21 bases between the two ends. In DNA form, the CDR3 reads TGTGCCAGTAGTTCAGGAGTGGTTCCTAGTCAACAAGAGACCCAGTACTCC. The encoded protein is CASSSGVVPSQQETQYS.

This clonotype was found many times. The chain carries TRBV20-1 and TRBJ2-3; 7 positions match TRBD1. With 5 bases clipped from V and 3 bases from J, the junction kept 5 bases outside the gene matches. The germline gives CDR1 DFQATT, CDR2 SNEGSKA (reference sequence). The CDR3 spans 13 residues. The CDR3 DNA is TGCAGTGCTCCCGGACAGGAGACAGATACGCAGTATTTT. Its translation is CSAPGQETDTQYF.

The chain carries TRBV4-3 and TRBJ2-7; perhaps TRBD1 as D (6 bases). CDR1 and CDR2 (germline): LGHNA, YSLEER. The CDR3 runs 14 residues. Trimming cost V 1 base and J 3 bases, with 10 bases left between them. CDR3 coding DNA: TGCGCCAGCAGCCAAGCCCCGACAGGCTACGAGCAGTACTTC. This codes for CASSQAPTGYEQYF.

As concerns this clonotype: With a much larger clone just one base away, this may be a read error. V gene TRBV20-1 combines with J gene TRBJ2-3; the D gene is possibly TRBD1 (5 bases). The J call may not be correct, given that the DNA end is closer to TRBJ1-5. Germline CDR1 is DFQATT and CDR2 is SNEGSKA (reference sequence). CDR3 length equals 15 residues. The CDR3 reads CSASVAGGSLDTQHF. As DNA, the CDR3 is TGCAGTGCTAGTGTAGCGGGGGGGTCGCTCGATACGCAGCATTTT.

This clonotype was detected only once. This clone may be a read error of a much larger clone one base away. The chain couples TRBV13 to TRBJ1-1; no definite D call. The CDR3 runs 12 residues. The germline V gene encodes CDR1 PRHDT and CDR2 FYEKMQ (reference sequence). CDR3 coding DNA: TGTGCCAGCAACTTAGCCTCAACTGGAGCTTTCTTT. Translation gives CASNLASTGAFF.

In its sample, this clonotype was seen many times. The chain links TRBV20-1 to TRBJ2-7, with 10 bases that match TRBD1. The J segment lost 3 bases and the V segment lost 3 bases, leaving 5 bases of the junction unmatched. Per germline, CDR1 DFQATT and CDR2 SNEGSKA (reference sequence). The CDR3 is 14 amino acids. The CDR3 region is CSARFRDRGYEQYF. CDR3 in DNA: TGCAGTGCTAGGTTCCGGGACAGGGGCTACGAGCAGTACTTC.

The rearrangement joins TRBV13 to TRBJ2-1, with TRBD2 identical over 13 bases. Germline CDR1 reads PRHDT; CDR2 reads FYEKMQ (reference sequence). The CDR3 totals 16 residues. J gave up 7 bases and V 4 bases, and 7 bases lay outside the gene matches. CDR3 DNA sequence: TGTGCCAGCAGCTCACTAGCGGGAGGGCCCGGAAATGAGCAGTTCTTC. Its translation is CASSSLAGGPGNEQFF.